These 11 T cell receptor beta chains were sequenced from one sample in a study of blood T cell repertoires in COVID-19. The table came from immunoSEQ multiplex PCR; TCRdb's copy has only in-frame clones and leaves some out. In the table there are fewer than 350,000 clones, around 86% of which are singletons. Sequenced input: peripheral blood. These receptors originate from a woman in her thirties who had recovered from COVID-19.

The table lists this clone with a few counts. The V call is TRBV19, the J call TRBJ2-2; D is possibly TRBD2 (6 bases). There are 15 residues in the CDR3. Germline assignment: CDR1 LNHDA and CDR2 SQIVND (reference sequence). V shed 3 bases and J shed 2 bases, with 10 bases lying between them. DNA for the CDR3: TGTGCCAGTAGTATTACGGGACTCAACACCGGGGAGCTGTTTTTT. Residues: CASSITGLNTGELFF.

The rearrangement uses TRBV4-3 and TRBJ2-7; TRBD2 matches at 9 bases. This CDR3 has 17 residues. Trimming removed 0 bases from V and 2 bases from J; junction bases left unmatched: 8. Germline CDR1 and CDR2: LGHNA and YSLEER. CDR3 bases: TGCGCCAGCAGCCAAGATCCAGGGGCGGGAGGGACCTACGAGCAGTACTTC. Amino acids: CASSQDPGAGGTYEQYF.

This chain connects TRBV2 to TRBJ1-4, with 9 bases that match TRBD1. Germline V lookup: CDR1 SNHLY, CDR2 FYNNEI. J gave up 0 bases and V 5 bases, and 4 bases lay outside the gene matches. CDR3 length equals 16 residues. The CDR3 loop reads CASSPRTGATNEKLFF. The CDR3 nucleotides are TGTGCCAGCAGTCCACGGACAGGGGCAACTAATGAAAAACTGTTTTTT. The whole variable domain, filled in from reference TRBV2 and TRBJ1-4, reads EPEVTQTPSHQVTQMGQEVILRCVPISNHLYFYWYRQILGQKVEFLVSFYNNEISEKSEIFDDQFSVERPDGSNFTLKIRSTKLEDSAMYFCASSPRTGATNEKLFFGSGTQLSVL.

V gene TRBV9 combines with J gene TRBJ2-2; D uncertain. V shed 3 bases and J shed 4 bases, with 4 bases lying between them. Germline loops: CDR1 SGDLS, CDR2 YYNGEE. This CDR3 has 12 residues. The CDR3 DNA follows: TGTGCCAGCAGCGAGAGCACCGGGGAGCTGTTTTTT. This sequence encodes CASSESTGELFF.

V is TRBV5-6 and J is TRBJ2-3; a weak D match, TRBD2 (5 bases). Germline CDR1 reads SGHDT; CDR2 reads YYEEEE. V was shortened by 3 bases and J by 7 bases, with 9 bases between the two germline ends. The CDR3 consists of 12 residues. CDR3 protein: CASSSPTNTQYF. The DNA for the CDR3 is TGTGCCAGCAGCTCTCCGACTAATACGCAGTATTTT.

The J gene is TRBJ1-2, the V gene TRBV5-4; D might be TRBD1 (5 bases). The length of the CDR3 is 13 residues. Trimming cost V 4 bases and J 8 bases, with 15 bases left between them. Germline lookup yields CDR1 SGHNT and CDR2 YYREEE (reference sequence). CDR3 region: CASSLDSFGGYTF. CDR3 DNA sequence: TGTGCCAGCAGCCTCGACAGCTTTGGGGGCTACACCTTC.

CDR3 sequence (DNA): TGTGCCAGTGCCATGGACAGAGTTATCTATGGCTACACCTTC. It encodes CASAMDRVIYGYTF. V gene TRBV19 combines with J gene TRBJ1-2, with D possibly being TRBD1 (6 bases). The CDR3 has 14 amino acids. Per germline, CDR1 LNHDA and CDR2 SQIVND (reference sequence). Between the trimmed V and J ends, which lost 8 bases and 4 bases, there was a span of 17 bases.

The rearrangement links TRBV24-1 to TRBJ1-2; 9 positions match TRBD1. J was trimmed by 2 bases and V by 3 bases; bases with no gene match: 3. The CDR3 covers 15 residues. CDR1 is KGHDR and CDR2 is SFDVKD in the germline V gene. CDR3 nucleotide sequence: TGTGCCACCAGTGATGACAGGGGGGGAAACTATGGCTACACCTTC. Encoded protein: CATSDDRGGNYGYTF.

The V and J genes are TRBV27 and TRBJ2-7; TRBD2 matches 12 bases. The germline V gene has CDR1 MNHEY and CDR2 SMNVEV (reference sequence). The ends lost 6 bases at V and 3 bases at J; junction bases unmatched: 6. The CDR3 has 15 residues. CDR3 sequence: CASRVGLAGIYEQYF. CDR3 coding DNA: TGTGCCAGCAGGGTAGGACTAGCGGGAATCTACGAGCAGTACTTC.

This clone was recorded once. The chain couples TRBV5-4 to TRBJ1-4, with D uncertain. In germline, CDR1 is SGHNT, CDR2 YYREEE (reference sequence). Trimming cost V 1 base and J 2 bases, with 6 bases left between them. The CDR3 spans 14 residues. In DNA, the CDR3 is TGTGCCAGCAGCTTGCAGCGCACTAATGAAAAACTGTTTTTT. Protein: CASSLQRTNEKLFF.

The V gene is TRBV19, the J gene TRBJ1-2, with 7 bases matching TRBD1. The V gene's germline CDR1 is LNHDA and CDR2 SQIVND (reference sequence). V shed 9 bases and J 8 bases; nucleotides not matched to a gene: 18. The CDR3 consists of 15 residues. The CDR3 nucleotides are TGTGCCAGCGGCGCCCCATCCGACAGGGCCAACGGCTACACCTTC. The encoded protein is CASGAPSDRANGYTF.